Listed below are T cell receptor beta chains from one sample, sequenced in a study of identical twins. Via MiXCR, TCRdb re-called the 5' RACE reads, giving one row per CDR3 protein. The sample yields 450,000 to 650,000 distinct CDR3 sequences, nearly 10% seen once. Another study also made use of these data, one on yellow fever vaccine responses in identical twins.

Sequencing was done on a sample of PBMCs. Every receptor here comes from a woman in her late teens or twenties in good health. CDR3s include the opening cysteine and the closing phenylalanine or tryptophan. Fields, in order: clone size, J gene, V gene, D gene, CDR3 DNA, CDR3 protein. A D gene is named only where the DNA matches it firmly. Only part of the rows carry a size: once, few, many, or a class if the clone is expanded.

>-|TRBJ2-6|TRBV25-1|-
TGTGCCAGCAGCGGCGCGGGATCCAACGTCCTGACTTTC
CASSGAGSNVLTF
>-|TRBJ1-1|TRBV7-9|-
TGTGCCAGCAGCTTCCAGGCGGGAAAAAACACTGAAGCTTTCTTT
CASSFQAGKNTEAFF
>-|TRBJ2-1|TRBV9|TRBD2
TGTGCCAGCAGCCCCAACCTAGCGGGGGATACCTATGAGCAGTTCTTC
CASSPNLAGDTYEQFF
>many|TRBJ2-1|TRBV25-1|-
TGTGCCAGCAGTGTTTCGACAGGGCGGGGAGACAATGAGCAGTTCTTC
CASSVSTGRGDNEQFF
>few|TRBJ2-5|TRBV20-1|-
TGCAGTGCTATGAGTACCCAAGAGACCCAGTACTTC
CSAMSTQETQYF
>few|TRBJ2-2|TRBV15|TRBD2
TGTGCCACCAGCAGAGATTGGGGCAGCGGGAGTAAGGGGGAGCTGTTTTTT
CATSRDWGSGSKGELFF
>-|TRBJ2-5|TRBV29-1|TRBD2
TGCAGCGTCTACGGAGCGGGAGGGCCTCAGGAGACCCAGTACTTC
CSVYGAGGPQETQYF
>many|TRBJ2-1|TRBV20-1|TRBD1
TGCAGTGCTGCCCTGGGACAGGGGAAAAATGAGCAGTTCTTC
CSAALGQGKNEQFF
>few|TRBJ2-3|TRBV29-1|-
TGCAGCGTTCGACGCACTGGGGGCCGGCCAGATACGCAGTATTTT
CSVRRTGGRPDTQYF
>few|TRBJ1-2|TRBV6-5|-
TGTGCCAGCAGTTACATTGGGCAGTCCTATGGCTACACCTTC
CASSYIGQSYGYTF
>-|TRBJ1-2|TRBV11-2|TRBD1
TGTGCCAGCAGCCAGTTGGGACAGGGTTATGGCTACACCTTC
CASSQLGQGYGYTF
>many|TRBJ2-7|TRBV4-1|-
TGCGCCAGCAGCCTGCTGATTCTGAACGAGCAGTACTTC
CASSLLILNEQYF
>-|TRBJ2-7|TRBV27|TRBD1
TGTGCCAGCAGTTTTGGCGGACAGGTAAACGAGCAGTACTTC
CASSFGGQVNEQYF
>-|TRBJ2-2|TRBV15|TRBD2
TGTGCCACCAGCAGACCCCTGAAAGCGGGAGGCCTGGGAGAGCTGTTTTTT
CATSRPLKAGGLGELFF
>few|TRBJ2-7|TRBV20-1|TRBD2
TGCAGTGCTAAGGATTTTTCGCCTAGCGGTAACCCCTACGAGCAGTACTTC
CSAKDFSPSGNPYEQYF
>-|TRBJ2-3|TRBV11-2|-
TGTGCCAGCAGCAGAGCGAGGGGAGCGAATACGCAGTATTTT
CASSRARGANTQYF
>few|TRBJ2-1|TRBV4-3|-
TGCGCCAGCAGCCCCGAGGCGCCGGGCAATGAGCAGTTCTTC
CASSPEAPGNEQFF
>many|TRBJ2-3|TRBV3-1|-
TGTGCCAGCAGCCACAGTACTAGCACAGATACGCAGTATTTT
CASSHSTSTDTQYF
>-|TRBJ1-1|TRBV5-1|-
TGCGCCAGCCACCTGGGGGCTGAAGCTTTCTTT
CASHLGAEAFF
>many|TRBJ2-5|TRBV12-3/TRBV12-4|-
TGTGCCAGCAGGCCACAGGGAACCTACCAAGAGACCCAGTACTTC
CASRPQGTYQETQYF